What follows are 4 T cell receptor beta chains derived from one specimen sequenced in a study of blood T cell repertoires in COVID-19. Only in-frame clones appear in the TCRdb table, and some are missing; sequencing was by immunoSEQ multiplex PCR. Of around 150,000 clones listed, 80% to 95% are singletons. The specimen was peripheral blood. These receptors were obtained from a young man with COVID-19, enrolled during active disease.

The chain combines TRBV28 with TRBJ2-5; D possibly corresponds to TRBD2 (5 bases). V was cut by 1 base and J by 4 bases, with 10 bases left in between. Germline CDR1 reads MDHEN; CDR2 reads SYDVKM. This CDR3 comprises 14 residues. DNA of the CDR3: TGTGCCAGCAGTTTATTTGTGGGAGTAGAGACCCAGTACTTC. This encodes CASSLFVGVETQYF. The whole variable domain, filled in from reference TRBV28 and TRBJ2-5, reads DVKVTQSSRYLVKRTGEKVFLECVQDMDHENMFWYRQDPGLGLRLIYFSYDVKMKEKGDIPEGYSVSREKKERFSLILESASTNQTSMYLCASSLFVGVETQYFGPGTRLLVL.

The J gene is TRBJ1-1, the V gene TRBV20-1; D is perhaps TRBD1 (5 bases). The V end lost 3 bases, the J end lost 3 bases, and 11 bases lay between the germline ends. Germline CDR1 DFQATT, CDR2 SNEGSKA (reference sequence). The CDR3 is made up of 13 amino acids. The CDR3 is CSASLGRDTEAFF. In DNA, the CDR3 is TGCAGTGCTAGTTTAGGCAGGGACACTGAAGCTTTCTTT.

This chain links TRBV7-9 with TRBJ1-2, with TRBD1 matching over 9 bases. After removal of 10 bases from V and 14 bases from J, the junction contained 14 bases not matched to a gene. The CDR3 runs 12 residues. Per the germline V gene, CDR1 is SEHNR and CDR2 is FQNEAQ (reference sequence). In nucleotides, the CDR3 is TGTGCCACCTGGCCGGGACAGGGCTCGAAAACCTTC. The encoded protein is CATWPGQGSKTF.

V is TRBV15 and J is TRBJ2-7, with 7 bases matching TRBD1. Germline V lookup: CDR1 LNHNV, CDR2 YYDKDF (reference sequence). The CDR3 spans 14 residues. With V trimmed by 3 bases and J by 5 bases, 7 bases remained unmatched. CDR3 nucleotides: TGTGCCACCAGCAGGGGCACAGGGGTTAACGAGCAGTACTTC. Translation: CATSRGTGVNEQYF.